The following is a T cell receptor beta chain sequence with its context. The data originate from a study of T cells after yellow fever vaccination. The wider study: The fractions with low cell numbers were processed using SMART-Seq v4 Ultra Low Input.

TCRdb recomputed calls from the 5' RACE reads with MiXCR, one row per CDR3 protein. The data hold roughly 330,000 distinct CDR3 sequences, with around 7.3% observed a single time. Trimming removed 1 base from V and 9 bases from J, with 13 bases in between. There are 14 residues in the CDR3. Germline V gives CDR1 MNHEY, CDR2 SMNVEV (reference sequence). This chain joins TRBV27 and TRBJ2-1; D is unresolved. The origin of this receptor is a man aged 18-30 years who received the YFV17D yellow fever vaccine. The sequencing used PBMCs, collected 45 days after the first yellow fever vaccination. This chain's CDR3 is CASSLFGINAEQFF. The DNA of the CDR3 is TGTGCCAGCAGTTTATTCGGCATTAATGCTGAGCAGTTCTTC.